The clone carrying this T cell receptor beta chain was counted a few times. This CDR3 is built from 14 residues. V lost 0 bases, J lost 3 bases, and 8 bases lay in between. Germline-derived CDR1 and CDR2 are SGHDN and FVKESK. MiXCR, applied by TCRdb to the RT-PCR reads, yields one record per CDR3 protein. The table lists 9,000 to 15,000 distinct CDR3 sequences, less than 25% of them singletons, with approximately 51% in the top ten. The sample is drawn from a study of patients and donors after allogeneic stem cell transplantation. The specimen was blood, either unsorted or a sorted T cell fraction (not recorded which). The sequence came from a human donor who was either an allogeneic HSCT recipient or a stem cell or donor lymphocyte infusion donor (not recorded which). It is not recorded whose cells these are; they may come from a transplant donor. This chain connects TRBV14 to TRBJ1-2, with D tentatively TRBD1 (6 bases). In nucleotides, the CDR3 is TGTGCCAGCAGCCAAGACTACAGGGACTATGGCTACACCTTC. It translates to CASSQDYRDYGYTF. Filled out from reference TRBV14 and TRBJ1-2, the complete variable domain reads EAGVTQFPSHSVIEKGQTVTLRCDPISGHDNLYWYRRVMGKEIKFLLHFVKESKQDESGMPNNRFLAERTGGTYSTLKVQPAELEDSGVYFCASSQDYRDYGYTFGSGTRLTVV.